This TCR beta chain derives from a study of shared clonotypes between healthy human individuals. Overall study: The donor pool was made up of two women and three men aged 18 to 49.

A note on this clone: The antigen is not known.

It was at deep level that the assay was run. Generated by immunoSEQ multiplex PCR, the TCRdb table keeps only in-frame clones and is missing some. Of approximately 620,000 clones in the sample, 97% were seen once. Study-wide points: Non-shared clonotypes had lower generation probabilities than those shared by all four donors. Naive CD4 clonotypes were shared across several donors at about 5.2%.

The specimen sequenced was naive CD4+ T cells sorted from blood. Sample subset: CD45RA+ positively selected. The clonotype comes from a woman in her thirties in good health.

This CDR3 is CASSVRLLEKFSNQPQHF. The CDR3, as DNA: TGTGCCAGCAGTGTCAGGTTACTCGAAAAATTTAGCAATCAGCCCCAGCATTTT. V gene TRBV6-1 combines with J gene TRBJ1-5; no clear D. The CDR3 has 18 residues. V was cut by 4 bases and J by 0 bases, with 19 bases left in between. Germline assignment: CDR1 MNHNS and CDR2 SASEGT.